This TCR beta chain derives from a study of cytomegalovirus exposure and HLA in healthy donors. Study-level information: Among over 300 genotyped donors, roughly 81% fell in the Caucasian-associated ancestry cluster.

The PCR made use of 60 Vbeta and 13 Jbeta primers. The repertoire was sequenced with immunoSEQ multiplex PCR; TCRdb's copy has only in-frame clones and lacks some. This table holds approximately 55,000 clones, 81% found once. Overall study findings and caveats: A later analysis found common viral pathogens apparently linked to several of the most significant clusters. Within an earlier analysis, most TCR beta V segments proved productive either about 90% or about 30% of the time.

Turning to this clone: Antigen unknown. Mismatch with germline at one junction end may stem from a read error.

Nominally healthy donors were sampled, though unrecorded immune exposures were likely. Germline V gene sequence: CDR1 SEHNR, CDR2 FQNEAQ (reference sequence). CDR3 length equals 16 residues. The specimen was PBMCs. This sequence was found in a boy younger than 18 in good health and CMV-seropositive. The chain is built from TRBV7-9 and TRBJ2-3; tentatively, D is TRBD2 (5 bases). CDR3 protein: CSSSLFAGMSTDTQYF. The CDR3 DNA is TGTTCCAGCAGCTTATTTGCGGGCATGAGCACAGATACGCAGTATTTT.